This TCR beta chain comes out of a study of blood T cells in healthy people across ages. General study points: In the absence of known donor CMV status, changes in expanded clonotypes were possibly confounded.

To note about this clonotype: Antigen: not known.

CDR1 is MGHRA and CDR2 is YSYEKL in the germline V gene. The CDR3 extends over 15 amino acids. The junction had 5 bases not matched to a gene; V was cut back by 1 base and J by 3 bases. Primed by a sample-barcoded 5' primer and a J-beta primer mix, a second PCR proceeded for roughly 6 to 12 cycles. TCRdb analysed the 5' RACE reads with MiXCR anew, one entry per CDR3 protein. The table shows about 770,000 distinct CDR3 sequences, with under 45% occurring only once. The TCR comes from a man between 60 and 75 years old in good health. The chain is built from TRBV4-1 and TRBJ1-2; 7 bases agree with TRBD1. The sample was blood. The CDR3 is CASSQAPGQDYGYTF. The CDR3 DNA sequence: TGCGCCAGCAGCCAAGCGCCCGGACAGGACTATGGCTACACCTTC.